This TCR beta chain emerged from a study of cytomegalovirus exposure and HLA in healthy donors. Study-wide results and caveats: In vitro work confirmed that a few CMV-associated chains recognize CMV antigens. In a later analysis, V- and J-gene trimming of beta chains associated with a DCLRE1C missense variant, replicated independently. Donors belonging to an Asian-associated ancestry cluster reportedly showed fewer N-insertions in productive TCRs than the approximately 640-donor mean, according to what a later analysis found.

This clone was found once. Its antigen is unidentified. Per germline, CDR1 MNHEY and CDR2 SMNVEV (reference sequence). V shed 1 base and J 6 bases; nucleotides not matched to a gene: 4. The CDR3 is made up of 14 amino acids. PCR was performed using 60 Vbeta and 13 Jbeta primers. Libraries were prepared by immunoSEQ multiplex PCR; TCRdb keeps only in-frame clonotypes and omits some of them. The profile shows 100,000 to 150,000 clones, 60% to 85% of them singletons. Sequencing used PBMCs. The source is a man aged 45-65 years in good health and CMV-seronegative. The rearrangement links TRBV27 to TRBJ2-7; TRBD1 agrees at 9 bases. The CDR3 DNA follows: TGTGCCAGCAGTTTATTTGGGACAGGGTTCGAGCAGTACTTC. It codes for CASSLFGTGFEQYF.